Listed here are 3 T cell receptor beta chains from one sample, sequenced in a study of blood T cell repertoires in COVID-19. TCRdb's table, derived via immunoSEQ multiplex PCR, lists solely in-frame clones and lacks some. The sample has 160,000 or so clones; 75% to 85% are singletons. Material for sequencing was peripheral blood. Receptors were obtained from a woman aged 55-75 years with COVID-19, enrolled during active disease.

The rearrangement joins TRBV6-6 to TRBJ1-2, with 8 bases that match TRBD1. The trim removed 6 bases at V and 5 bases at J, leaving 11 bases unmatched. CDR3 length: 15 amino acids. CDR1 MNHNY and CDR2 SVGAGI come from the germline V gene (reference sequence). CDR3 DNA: TGTGCCAGCAGCCCGAGTGTGGGACAGGAGTATGGCTACACCTTC. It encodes CASSPSVGQEYGYTF.

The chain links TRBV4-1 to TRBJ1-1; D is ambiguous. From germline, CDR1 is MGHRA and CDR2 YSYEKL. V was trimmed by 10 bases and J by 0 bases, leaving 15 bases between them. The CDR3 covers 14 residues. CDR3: CATSPHGLNTEAFF. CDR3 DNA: TGCGCCACCTCCCCGCACGGGTTGAACACTGAAGCTTTCTTT.

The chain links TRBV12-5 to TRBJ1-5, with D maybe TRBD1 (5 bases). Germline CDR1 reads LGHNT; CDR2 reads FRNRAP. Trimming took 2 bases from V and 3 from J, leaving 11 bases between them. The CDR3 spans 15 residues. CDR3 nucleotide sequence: TGTGCTAGTGGTTTGACCGACAGCCACAATCAGCCCCAGCATTTT. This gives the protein CASGLTDSHNQPQHF.